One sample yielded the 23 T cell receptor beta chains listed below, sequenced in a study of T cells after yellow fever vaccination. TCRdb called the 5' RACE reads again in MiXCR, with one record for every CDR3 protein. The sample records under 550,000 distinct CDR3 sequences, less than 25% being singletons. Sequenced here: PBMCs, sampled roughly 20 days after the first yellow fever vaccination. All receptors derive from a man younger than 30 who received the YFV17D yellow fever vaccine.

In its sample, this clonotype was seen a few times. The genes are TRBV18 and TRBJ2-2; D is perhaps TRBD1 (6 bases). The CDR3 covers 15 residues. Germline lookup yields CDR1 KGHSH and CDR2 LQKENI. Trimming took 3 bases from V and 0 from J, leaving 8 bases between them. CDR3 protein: CASSPRQANTGELFF. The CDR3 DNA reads TGTGCCAGCTCACCCAGACAGGCGAACACCGGGGAGCTGTTTTTT.

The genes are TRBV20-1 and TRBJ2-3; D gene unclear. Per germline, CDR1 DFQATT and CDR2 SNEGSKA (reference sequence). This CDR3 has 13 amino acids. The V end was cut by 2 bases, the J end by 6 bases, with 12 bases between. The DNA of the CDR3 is TGCAGTGCTAGAAGGTCCTTCTCGGATACGCAGTATTTT. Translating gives CSARRSFSDTQYF.

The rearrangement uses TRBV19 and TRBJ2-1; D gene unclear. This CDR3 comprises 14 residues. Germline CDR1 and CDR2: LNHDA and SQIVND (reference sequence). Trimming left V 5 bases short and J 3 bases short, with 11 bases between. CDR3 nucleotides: TGTGCCAGTAGTGTACCCCGACTCTACAATGAGCAGTTCTTC. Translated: CASSVPRLYNEQFF.

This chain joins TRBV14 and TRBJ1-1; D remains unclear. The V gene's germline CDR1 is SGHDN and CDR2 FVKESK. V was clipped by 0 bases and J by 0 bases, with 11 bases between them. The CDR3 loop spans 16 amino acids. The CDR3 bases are TGTGCCAGCAGCCAAGATGTAGGGAGGATGAACACTGAAGCTTTCTTT. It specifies CASSQDVGRMNTEAFF.

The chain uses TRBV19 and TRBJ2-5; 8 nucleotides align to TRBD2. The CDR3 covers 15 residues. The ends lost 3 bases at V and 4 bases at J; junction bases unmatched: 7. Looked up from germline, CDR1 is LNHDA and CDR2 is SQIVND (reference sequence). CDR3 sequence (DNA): TGTGCCAGTAGTATTCCGCGCGGGGGGAGAGAGACCCAGTACTTC. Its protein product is CASSIPRGGRETQYF. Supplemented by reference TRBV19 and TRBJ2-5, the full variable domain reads DGGITQSPKYLFRKEGQNVTLSCEQNLNHDAMYWYRQDPGQGLRLIYYSQIVNDFQKGDIAEGYSVSREKKESFPLTVTSAQKNPTAFYLCASSIPRGGRETQYFGPGTRLLVL.

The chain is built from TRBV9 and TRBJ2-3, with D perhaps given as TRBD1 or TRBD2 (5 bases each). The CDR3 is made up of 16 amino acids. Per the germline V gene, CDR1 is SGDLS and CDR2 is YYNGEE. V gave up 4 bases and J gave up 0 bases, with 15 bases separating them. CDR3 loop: CASSSQSGASTDTQYF. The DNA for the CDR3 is TGTGCCAGCAGCTCGCAATCCGGGGCCAGCACAGATACGCAGTATTTT.

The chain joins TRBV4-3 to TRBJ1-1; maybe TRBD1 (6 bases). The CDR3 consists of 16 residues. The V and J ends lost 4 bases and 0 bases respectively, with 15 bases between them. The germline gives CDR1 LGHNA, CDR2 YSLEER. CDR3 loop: CASSPRTAQMNTEAFF. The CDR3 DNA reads TGCGCCAGCAGCCCTCGGACAGCACAGATGAACACTGAAGCTTTCTTT.

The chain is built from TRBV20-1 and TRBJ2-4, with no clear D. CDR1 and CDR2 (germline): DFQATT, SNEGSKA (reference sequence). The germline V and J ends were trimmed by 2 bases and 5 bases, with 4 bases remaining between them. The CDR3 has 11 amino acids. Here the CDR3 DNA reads TGCAGTGCTAGATTACAAAACATTCAGTACTTC. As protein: CSARLQNIQYF.

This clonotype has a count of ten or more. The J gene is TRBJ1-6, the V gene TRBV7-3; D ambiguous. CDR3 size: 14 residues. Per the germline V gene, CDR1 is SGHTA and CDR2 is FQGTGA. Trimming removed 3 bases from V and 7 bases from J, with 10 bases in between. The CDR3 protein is CASSFGVWNSPLHF. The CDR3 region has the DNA TGTGCCAGCAGCTTTGGTGTATGGAATTCACCCCTCCACTTT.

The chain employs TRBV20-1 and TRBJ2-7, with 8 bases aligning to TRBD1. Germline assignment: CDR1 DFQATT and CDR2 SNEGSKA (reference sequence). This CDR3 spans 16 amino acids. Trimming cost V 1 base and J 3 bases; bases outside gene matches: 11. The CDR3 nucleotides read TGCAGTGCTAGAGCCCGGGGACAGGCGGCTTTCTACGAGCAGTACTTC. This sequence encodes CSARARGQAAFYEQYF.

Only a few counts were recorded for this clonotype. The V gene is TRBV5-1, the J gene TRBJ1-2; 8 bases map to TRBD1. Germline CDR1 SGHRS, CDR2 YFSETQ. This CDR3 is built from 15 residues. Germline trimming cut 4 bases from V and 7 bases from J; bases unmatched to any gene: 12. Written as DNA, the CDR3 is TGCGCCAGCAGCCCCGGGGAGACAGGGGTCTTTGGCTACACCTTC. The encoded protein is CASSPGETGVFGYTF.

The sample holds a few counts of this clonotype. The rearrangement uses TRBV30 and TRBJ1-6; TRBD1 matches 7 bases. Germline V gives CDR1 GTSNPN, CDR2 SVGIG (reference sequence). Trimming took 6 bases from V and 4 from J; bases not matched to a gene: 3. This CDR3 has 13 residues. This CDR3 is CACRDSYNSPLHF. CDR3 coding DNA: TGTGCCTGTAGGGACAGTTATAATTCACCCCTCCACTTT.

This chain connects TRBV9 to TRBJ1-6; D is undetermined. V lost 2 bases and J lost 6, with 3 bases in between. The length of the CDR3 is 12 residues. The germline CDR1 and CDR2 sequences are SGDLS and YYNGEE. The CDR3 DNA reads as TGTGCCAGCAGCGTCCTTAATTCACCCCTCCACTTT. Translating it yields CASSVLNSPLHF.

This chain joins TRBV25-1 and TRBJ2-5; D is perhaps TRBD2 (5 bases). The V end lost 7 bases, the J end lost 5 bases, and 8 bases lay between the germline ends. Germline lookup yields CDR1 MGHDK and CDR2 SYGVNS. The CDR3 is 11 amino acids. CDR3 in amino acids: CASKRGETQYF. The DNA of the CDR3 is TGTGCCAGCAAACGAGGGGAGACCCAGTACTTC.

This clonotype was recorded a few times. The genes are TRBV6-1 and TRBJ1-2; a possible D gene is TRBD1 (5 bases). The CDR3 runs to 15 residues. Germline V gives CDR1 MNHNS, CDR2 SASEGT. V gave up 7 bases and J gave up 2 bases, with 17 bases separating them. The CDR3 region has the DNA TGTGCCAGCACAGAAAGGGACGGCTTGAACTATGGCTACACCTTC. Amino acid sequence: CASTERDGLNYGYTF.

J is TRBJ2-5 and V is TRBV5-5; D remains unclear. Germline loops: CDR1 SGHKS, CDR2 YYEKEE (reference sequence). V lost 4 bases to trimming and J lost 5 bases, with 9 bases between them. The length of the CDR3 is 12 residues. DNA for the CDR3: TGTGCCAGCAGCCGCTCGACGGAGACCCAGTACTTC. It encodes CASSRSTETQYF.

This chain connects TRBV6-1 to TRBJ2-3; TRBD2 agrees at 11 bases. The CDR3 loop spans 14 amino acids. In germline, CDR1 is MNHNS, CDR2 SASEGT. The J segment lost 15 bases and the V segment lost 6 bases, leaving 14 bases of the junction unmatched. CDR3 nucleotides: TGTGCCAGCAGAGCGGGACTAGCGGTCGCTCCCGCCTATTTT. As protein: CASRAGLAVAPAYF.

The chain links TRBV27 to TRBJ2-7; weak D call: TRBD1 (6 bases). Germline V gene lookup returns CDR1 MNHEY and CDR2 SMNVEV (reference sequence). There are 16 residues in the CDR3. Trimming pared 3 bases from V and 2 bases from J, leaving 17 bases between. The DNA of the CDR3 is TGTGCCAGCAGTTTCCAGGGGCATACCCGCACCTACGAGCAGTACTTC. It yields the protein CASSFQGHTRTYEQYF.

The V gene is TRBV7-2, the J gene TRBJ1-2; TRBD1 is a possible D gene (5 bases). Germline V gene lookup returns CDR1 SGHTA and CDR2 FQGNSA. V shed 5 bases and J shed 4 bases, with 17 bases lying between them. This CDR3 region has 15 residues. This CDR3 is CASSIHDSRSYGYTF. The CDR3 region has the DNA TGTGCCAGCAGCATTCACGACAGCCGCTCCTATGGCTACACCTTC.

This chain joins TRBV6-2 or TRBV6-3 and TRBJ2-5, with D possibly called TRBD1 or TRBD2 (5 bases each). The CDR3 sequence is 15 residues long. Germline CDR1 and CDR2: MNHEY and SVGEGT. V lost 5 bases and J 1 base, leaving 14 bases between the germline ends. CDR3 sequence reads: CASSTLSGLQETQYF. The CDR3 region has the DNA TGTGCCAGCAGTACCCTCTCGGGGCTCCAAGAGACCCAGTACTTC.

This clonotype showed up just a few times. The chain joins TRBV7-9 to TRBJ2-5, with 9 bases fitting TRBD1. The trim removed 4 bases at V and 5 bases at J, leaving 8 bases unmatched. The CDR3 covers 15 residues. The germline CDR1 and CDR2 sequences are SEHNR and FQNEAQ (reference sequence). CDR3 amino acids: CASSSRDRVWETQYF. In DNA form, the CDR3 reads TGTGCCAGCAGCTCCCGGGACAGGGTTTGGGAGACCCAGTACTTC.

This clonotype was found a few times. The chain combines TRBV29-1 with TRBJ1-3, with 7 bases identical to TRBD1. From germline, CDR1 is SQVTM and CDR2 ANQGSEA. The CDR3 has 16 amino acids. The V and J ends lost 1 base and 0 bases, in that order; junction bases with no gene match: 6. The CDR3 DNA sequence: TGCAGCGTTGAAGTTCGACAGGGCCACTCTGGAAACACCATATATTTT. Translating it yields CSVEVRQGHSGNTIYF.

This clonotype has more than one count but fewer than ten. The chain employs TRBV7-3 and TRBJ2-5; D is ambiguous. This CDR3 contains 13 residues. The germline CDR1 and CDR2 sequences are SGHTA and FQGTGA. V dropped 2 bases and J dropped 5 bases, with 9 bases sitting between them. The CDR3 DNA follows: TGTGCCAGCAGCTTATATAGTAGTGAGACCCAGTACTTC. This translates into CASSLYSSETQYF.